These 20 T cell receptor beta chains were all obtained from the same sample, sequenced in a study of cytomegalovirus exposure and HLA in healthy donors listed by TCRdb under 2017. Receptors were amplified or captured by the immunoSEQ multiplex PCR assay. For the multiplex PCR, a mixture combining 60 forward primers for TCR Vbeta segments and 13 reverse primers for TCR Jbeta segments was used. TCRdb took this table from immuneACCESS and kept in-frame rearrangements with V and J called. Such tables lack part of the clones; where checked against another copy, unresolved V genes explain under half of the gap, and the rest is unexplained. The sample has a few hundred thousand clones on record, over 85% of them singletons. The top ten clonotypes cover about 2.5% of the sample. Source material: PBMCs. These receptors were collected from a woman aged 18-29 years in good health and CMV-seronegative.

This rearrangement joins TRBV2 to TRBJ2-5; D is ambiguous. CDR1 is SNHLY, CDR2 FYNNEI, per germline. The germline V and J ends were trimmed by 1 base and 5 bases, with 17 bases remaining between them. The CDR3 has 16 residues. CDR3 in amino acids: CASSEGSRVSTETQYF. Written as DNA, the CDR3 is TGTGCCAGCAGTGAAGGGAGTAGAGTGTCGACCGAGACCCAGTACTTC.

The chain's CDR3 is CASRGGSNQPQHF. CDR3 coding DNA: TGTGCCAGCAGAGGGGGAAGCAATCAGCCCCAGCATTTT. The V gene is TRBV27, the J gene TRBJ1-5, with D possibly TRBD1 on 6 matching bases. The CDR3 is 13 residues long. Trimming removed 6 bases at V and 1 base at J, with 7 bases between. The V gene's germline CDR1 is MNHEY and CDR2 SMNVEV (reference sequence).

The CDR3 sequence: CASSETGRGTEAFF. The CDR3 nucleotides are TGTGCCAGCAGCGAGACAGGGCGGGGCACTGAAGCTTTCTTT. The rearrangement joins TRBV7-2 to TRBJ1-1; 7 nucleotides align to TRBD1. Germline assignment: CDR1 SGHTA and CDR2 FQGNSA. This CDR3 is 14 amino acids long. The V gene end was trimmed by 5 bases and the J gene end by 4 bases; junction bases not matched to a gene: 7.

This chain links TRBV7-9 with TRBJ1-4; possibly TRBD1 for D (5 bases). The V end was cut by 5 bases, the J end by 7 bases, with 14 bases between. CDR3 length: 14 residues. CDR1 and CDR2 (germline): SEHNR, FQNEAQ (reference sequence). CDR3 in amino acids: CASSHPQGGEKLFF. In nucleotides, the CDR3 is TGTGCCAGCAGCCACCCCCAGGGAGGTGAAAAACTGTTTTTT.

The chain is built from TRBV5-1 and TRBJ2-5; the match to TRBD2 covers 10 bases. The CDR3 contains 16 residues. V trimming: 2 bases; J trimming: 1 base; junction bases outside the gene matches: 5. Germline V gene lookup returns CDR1 SGHRS and CDR2 YFSETQ. This CDR3 is CASSLGAGGLQETQYF. The CDR3 DNA reads TGCGCCAGCAGCTTAGGAGCGGGGGGGCTCCAAGAGACCCAGTACTTC.

The chain carries TRBV10-3 and TRBJ2-5; 7 positions agree with TRBD1. V gave up 11 bases and J gave up 2 bases; unmatched junction bases: 8. The germline CDR1 and CDR2 sequences are ENHRY and SYGVKD. This CDR3 has 13 amino acids. The DNA of the CDR3 is TGTGCCTCTACCGGGACAGCTCAAGAGACCCAGTACTTC. Amino acid sequence: CASTGTAQETQYF.

The V and J genes are TRBV6-5 and TRBJ1-1; D uncertain. Germline CDR1 is MNHEY and CDR2 is SVGAGI. The ends were cut back, 6 bases at V and 5 bases at J, with 16 bases in the middle. The CDR3 consists of 14 residues. CDR3 in amino acids: CASRRYQVLTEAFF. Here the CDR3 DNA reads TGTGCCAGCAGAAGATATCAGGTATTGACTGAAGCTTTCTTT.

J is TRBJ2-1 and V is TRBV5-1, with D possibly TRBD2 on 6 matching bases. Germline V lookup: CDR1 SGHRS, CDR2 YFSETQ. V lost 5 bases to trimming and J lost 5 bases, with 11 bases between them. The CDR3 runs 13 residues. CDR3: CASSSLADNEQFF. The CDR3 DNA reads TGCGCCAGCAGTTCCTTAGCGGACAATGAGCAGTTCTTC.

V is TRBV18 and J is TRBJ2-3, with 7 bases fitting TRBD2. This CDR3 is 14 amino acids long. Germline CDR1 reads KGHSH; CDR2 reads LQKENI. V trimming: 2 bases; J trimming: 5 bases; junction bases outside the gene matches: 4. The CDR3 loop reads CASSPNSGGDTQYF. As DNA, the CDR3 is TGTGCCAGCTCACCAAATTCGGGAGGAGATACGCAGTATTTT.

The chain joins TRBV30 to TRBJ1-1; 8 bases match TRBD1. The trim removed 4 bases at V and 3 bases at J, leaving 7 bases unmatched. The CDR3 extends over 14 amino acids. Looked up from germline, CDR1 is GTSNPN and CDR2 is SVGIG (reference sequence). The CDR3: CAWNLQGGHTEAFF. The CDR3 nucleotides read TGTGCCTGGAATTTACAGGGGGGACACACTGAAGCTTTCTTT. Supplemented by reference TRBV30 and TRBJ1-1, the full variable domain reads SQTIHQWPATLVQPVGSPLSLECTVEGTSNPNLYWYRQAAGRGLQLLFYSVGIGQISSEVPQNLSASRPQDRQFILSSKKLLLSDSGFYLCAWNLQGGHTEAFFGQGTRLTVV.

The V gene is TRBV9, the J gene TRBJ1-5; 7 bases are shared with TRBD1. Germline CDR1 and CDR2: SGDLS and YYNGEE. The CDR3 runs 15 residues. J lost 0 bases, V lost 4 bases, and 4 bases had no gene match. CDR3 loop: CASSPGGSSNQPQHF. The CDR3 DNA reads TGTGCCAGCAGCCCAGGGGGATCTAGCAATCAGCCCCAGCATTTT.

This chain uses TRBV4-1 with TRBJ1-4; D is possibly TRBD1 (6 bases). The CDR3 sequence is 16 residues long. The germline V gene encodes CDR1 MGHRA and CDR2 YSYEKL. V was shortened by 4 bases and J by 0 bases, with 12 bases between the two germline ends. CDR3 DNA sequence: TGCGCCAGCAGCCGCCGACAGGCCGCAACTAATGAAAAACTGTTTTTT. It is translated as CASSRRQAATNEKLFF.

The chain couples TRBV2 to TRBJ1-5; TRBD1 matches 8 bases. Trimming cost V 6 bases and J 1 base; bases outside gene matches: 2. Germline loops: CDR1 SNHLY, CDR2 FYNNEI. CDR3 length equals 14 residues. CDR3 loop: CASRGDRSNQPQHF. The CDR3, as DNA: TGTGCCAGCAGGGGGGACAGGAGCAATCAGCCCCAGCATTTT.

The V gene is TRBV7-3, the J gene TRBJ2-2; D uncertain. The germline V gene has CDR1 SGHTA and CDR2 FQGTGA. CDR3 size: 14 residues. V was clipped by 1 base and J by 3 bases, with 6 bases between them. CDR3 protein: CASSLRQDTGELFF. The CDR3 region has the DNA TGTGCCAGCAGCTTAAGACAAGACACCGGGGAGCTGTTTTTT.

This chain uses TRBV4-1 with TRBJ1-2, with no clear D. The germline gives CDR1 MGHRA, CDR2 YSYEKL. The ends were cut back, 1 base at V and 4 bases at J, with 13 bases in the middle. The CDR3 sequence is 15 residues long. The CDR3 region has the DNA TGCGCCAGCAGCCAAGCCACCCTCCTAGGCTATGGCTACACCTTC. It yields the protein CASSQATLLGYGYTF.

The chain has TRBV6-6 and TRBJ1-1; D unresolved. Looked up from germline, CDR1 is MNHNY and CDR2 is SVGAGI (reference sequence). With 4 bases removed from V and 0 bases from J, the gap between germline ends came to 9 bases. CDR3 length equals 14 residues. The CDR3 reads CASSSPPVNTEAFF. CDR3 nucleotide sequence: TGTGCCAGCAGTTCCCCCCCAGTGAACACTGAAGCTTTCTTT.

V usage is TRBV28 and J usage is TRBJ2-7; 8 bases fit TRBD1. This CDR3 spans 14 amino acids. The trim removed 2 bases at V and 5 bases at J, leaving 5 bases unmatched. CDR1 is MDHEN, CDR2 SYDVKM, per germline. The CDR3 DNA is TGTGCCAGCAGTTTAGCAGGGGGCTTAAACGAGCAGTACTTC. Encoded protein: CASSLAGGLNEQYF.

This rearrangement joins TRBV5-5 to TRBJ1-2; 8 bases line up with TRBD1. CDR1 SGHKS and CDR2 YYEKEE come from the germline V gene (reference sequence). The CDR3 spans 16 residues. V lost 3 bases to trimming and J lost 2 bases; unmatched junction nucleotides: 9. Here the CDR3 reads CASSWMTGEGNYGYTF. The DNA of the CDR3 is TGTGCCAGCAGCTGGATGACAGGGGAGGGGAACTATGGCTACACCTTC.

The rearrangement links TRBV6-1 to TRBJ2-4; TRBD1 is a possible D gene (6 bases). Germline lookup yields CDR1 MNHNS and CDR2 SASEGT. The V gene lost 6 bases and the J gene lost 3 bases, with 15 bases spanning the gap. This CDR3 spans 15 amino acids. The CDR3, as DNA: TGTGCCAGCAGCCTCGAGGACAGTGACAAAAACATTCAGTACTTC. Encoded protein: CASSLEDSDKNIQYF.

The chain uses TRBV5-1 and TRBJ2-2, with D maybe TRBD2 (6 bases). V shed 4 bases and J shed 5 bases, with 21 bases lying between them. Per germline, CDR1 SGHRS and CDR2 YFSETQ. The CDR3 runs 17 residues. CDR3: CASSPLIFQGGTGELFF. CDR3 nucleotides: TGCGCCAGCAGCCCACTTATATTCCAGGGAGGAACCGGGGAGCTGTTTTTT.